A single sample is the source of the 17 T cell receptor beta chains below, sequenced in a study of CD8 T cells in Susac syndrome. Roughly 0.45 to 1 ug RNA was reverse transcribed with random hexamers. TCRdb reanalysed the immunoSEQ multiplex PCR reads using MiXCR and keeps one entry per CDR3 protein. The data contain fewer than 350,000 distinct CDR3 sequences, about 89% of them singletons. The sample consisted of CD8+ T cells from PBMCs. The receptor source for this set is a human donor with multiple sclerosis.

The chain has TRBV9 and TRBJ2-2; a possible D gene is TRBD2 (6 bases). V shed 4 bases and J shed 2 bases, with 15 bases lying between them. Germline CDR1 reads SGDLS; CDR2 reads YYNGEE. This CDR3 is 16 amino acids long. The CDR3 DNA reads TGTGCCAGCAGCCACCCTTCTAGCGCCAACACCGGGGAGCTGTTTTTT. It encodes CASSHPSSANTGELFF. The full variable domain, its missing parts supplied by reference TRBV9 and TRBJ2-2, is DSGVTQTPKHLITATGQRVTLRCSPRSGDLSVYWYQQSLDQGLQFLIQYYNGEERAKGNILERFSAQQFPDLHSELNLSSLELGDSALYFCASSHPSSANTGELFFGEGSRLTVL.

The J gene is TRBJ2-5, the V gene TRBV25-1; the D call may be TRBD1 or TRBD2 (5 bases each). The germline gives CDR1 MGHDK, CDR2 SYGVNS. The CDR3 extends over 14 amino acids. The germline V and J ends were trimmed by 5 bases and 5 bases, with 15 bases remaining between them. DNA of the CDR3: TGTGCCAGCAGTCGAATCAGTGGGGGTGAGACCCAGTACTTC. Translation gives CASSRISGGETQYF.

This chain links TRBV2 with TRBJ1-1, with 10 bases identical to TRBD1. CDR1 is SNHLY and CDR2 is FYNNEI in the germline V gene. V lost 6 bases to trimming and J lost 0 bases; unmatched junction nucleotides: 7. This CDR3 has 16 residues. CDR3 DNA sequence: TGTGCCAGCAGCGGGACAGGGGTCGAATTGAACACTGAAGCTTTCTTT. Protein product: CASSGTGVELNTEAFF. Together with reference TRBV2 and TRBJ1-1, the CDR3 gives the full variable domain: EPEVTQTPSHQVTQMGQEVILRCVPISNHLYFYWYRQILGQKVEFLVSFYNNEISEKSEIFDDQFSVERPDGSNFTLKIRSTKLEDSAMYFCASSGTGVELNTEAFFGQGTRLTVV.

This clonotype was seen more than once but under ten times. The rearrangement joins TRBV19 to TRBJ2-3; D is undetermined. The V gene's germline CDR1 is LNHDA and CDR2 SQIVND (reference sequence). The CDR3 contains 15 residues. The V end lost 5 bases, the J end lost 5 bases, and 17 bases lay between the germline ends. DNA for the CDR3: TGTGCCAGTAGTGTTCTCACGACCCTACAAGATACGCAGTATTTT. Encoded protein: CASSVLTTLQDTQYF.

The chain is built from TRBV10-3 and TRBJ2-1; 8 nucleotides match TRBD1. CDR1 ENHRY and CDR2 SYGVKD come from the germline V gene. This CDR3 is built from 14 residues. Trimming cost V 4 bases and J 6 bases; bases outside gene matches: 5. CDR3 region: CAISGQGALNEQFF. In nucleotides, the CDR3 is TGTGCCATCAGTGGCCAGGGGGCCCTCAATGAGCAGTTCTTC.

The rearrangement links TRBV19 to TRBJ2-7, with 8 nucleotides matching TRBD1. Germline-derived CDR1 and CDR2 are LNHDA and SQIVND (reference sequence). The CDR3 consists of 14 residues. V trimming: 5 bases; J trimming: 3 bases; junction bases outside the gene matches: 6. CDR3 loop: CASSHRDRSYEQYF. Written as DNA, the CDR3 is TGTGCCAGTAGTCACCGGGACAGGAGCTACGAGCAGTACTTC.

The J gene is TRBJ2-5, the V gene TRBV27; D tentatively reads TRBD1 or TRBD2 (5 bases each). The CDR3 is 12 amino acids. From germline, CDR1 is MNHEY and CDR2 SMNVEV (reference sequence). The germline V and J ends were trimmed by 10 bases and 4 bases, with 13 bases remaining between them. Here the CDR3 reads CATVDGAETQYF. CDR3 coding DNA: TGTGCCACCGTAGACGGGGCAGAGACCCAGTACTTC.

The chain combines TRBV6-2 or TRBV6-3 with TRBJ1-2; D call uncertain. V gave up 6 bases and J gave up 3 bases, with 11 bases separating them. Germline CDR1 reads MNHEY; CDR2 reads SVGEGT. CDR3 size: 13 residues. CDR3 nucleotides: TGTGCCAGCAGCCATGGACCATACTATGGCTACACCTTC. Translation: CASSHGPYYGYTF.

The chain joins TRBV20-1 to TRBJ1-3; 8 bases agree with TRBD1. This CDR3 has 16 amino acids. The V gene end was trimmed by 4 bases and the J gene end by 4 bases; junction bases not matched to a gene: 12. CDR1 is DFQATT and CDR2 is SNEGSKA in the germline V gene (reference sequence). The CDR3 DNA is TGCAGTGCTACATTAGTCAGGGGGCAGGGCGGAAACACCATATATTTT. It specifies CSATLVRGQGGNTIYF.

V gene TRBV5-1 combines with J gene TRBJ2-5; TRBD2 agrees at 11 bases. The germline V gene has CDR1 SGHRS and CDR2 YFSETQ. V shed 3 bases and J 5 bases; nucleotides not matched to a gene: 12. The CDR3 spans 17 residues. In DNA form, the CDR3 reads TGCGCCAGCAGCTCCCCTACTAGCGGGGGTACCCCCGAGACCCAGTACTTC. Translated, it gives CASSSPTSGGTPETQYF.

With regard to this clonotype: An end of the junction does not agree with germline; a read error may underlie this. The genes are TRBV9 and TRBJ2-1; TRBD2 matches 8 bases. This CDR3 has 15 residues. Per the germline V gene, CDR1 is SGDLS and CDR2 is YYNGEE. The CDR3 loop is CASGYSGAPYHEQFF. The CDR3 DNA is TGTGCCAGCGGGTATAGCGGGGCCCCCTACCATGAGCAGTTCTTC.

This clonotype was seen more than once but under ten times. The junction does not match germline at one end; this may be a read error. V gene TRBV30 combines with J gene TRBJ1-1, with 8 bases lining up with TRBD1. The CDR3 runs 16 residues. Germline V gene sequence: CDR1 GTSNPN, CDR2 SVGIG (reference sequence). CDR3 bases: TGTGCTTGGAGTAAGCCCCGGGACAGGTTGAACACTGAAGCTTTCTTT. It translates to CAWSKPRDRLNTEAFF.

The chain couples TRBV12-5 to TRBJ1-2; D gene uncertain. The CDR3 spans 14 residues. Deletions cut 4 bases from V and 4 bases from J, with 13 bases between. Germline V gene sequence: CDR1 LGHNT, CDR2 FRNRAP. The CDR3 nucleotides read TGTGCTAGTGGTTATGGAGGGAGTGCCTATGGCTACACCTTC. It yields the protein CASGYGGSAYGYTF. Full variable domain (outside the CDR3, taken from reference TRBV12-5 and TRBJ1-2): DARVTQTPRHKVTEMGQEVTMRCQPILGHNTVFWYRQTMMQGLELLAYFRNRAPLDDSGMPKDRFSAEMPDATLATLKIQPSEPRDSAVYFCASGYGGSAYGYTFGSGTRLTVV.

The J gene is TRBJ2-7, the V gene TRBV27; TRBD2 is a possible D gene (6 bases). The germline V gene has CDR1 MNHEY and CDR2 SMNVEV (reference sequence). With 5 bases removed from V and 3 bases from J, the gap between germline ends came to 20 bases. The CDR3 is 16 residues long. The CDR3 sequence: CASSQTAAGTLYEQYF. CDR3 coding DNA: TGTGCCAGCAGTCAAACCGCGGCAGGGACTCTCTACGAGCAGTACTTC.

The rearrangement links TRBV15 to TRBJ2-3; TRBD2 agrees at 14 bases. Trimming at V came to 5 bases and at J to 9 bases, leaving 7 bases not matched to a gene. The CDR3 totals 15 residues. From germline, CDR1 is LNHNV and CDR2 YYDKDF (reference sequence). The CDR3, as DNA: TGTGCCACCAGCTTAGGACTAGCGGGGGGCCCAACGCAGTATTTT. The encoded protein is CATSLGLAGGPTQYF.

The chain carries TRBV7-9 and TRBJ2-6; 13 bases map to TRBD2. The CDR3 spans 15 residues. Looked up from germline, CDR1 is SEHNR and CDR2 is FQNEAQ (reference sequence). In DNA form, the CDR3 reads TGTGCGGGACTAGCGGGAATCTCTGGGGCCAACGTCCTGACTTTC. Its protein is CAGLAGISGANVLTF.

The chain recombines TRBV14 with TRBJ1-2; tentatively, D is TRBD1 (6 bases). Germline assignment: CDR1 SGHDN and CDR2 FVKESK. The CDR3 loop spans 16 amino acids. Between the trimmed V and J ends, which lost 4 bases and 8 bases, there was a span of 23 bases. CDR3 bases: TGTGCCAGCAGCCGAAGTGGGGGCCGGGGGGCTGCCGGCTACACCTTC. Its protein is CASSRSGGRGAAGYTF.